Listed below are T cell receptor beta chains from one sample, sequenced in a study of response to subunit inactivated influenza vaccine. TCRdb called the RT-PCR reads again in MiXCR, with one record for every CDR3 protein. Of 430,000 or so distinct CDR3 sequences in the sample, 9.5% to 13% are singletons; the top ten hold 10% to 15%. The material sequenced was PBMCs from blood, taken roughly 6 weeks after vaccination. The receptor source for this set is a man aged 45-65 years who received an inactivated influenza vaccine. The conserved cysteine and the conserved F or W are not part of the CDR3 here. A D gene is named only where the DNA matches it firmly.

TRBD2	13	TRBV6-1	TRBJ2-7	ASSGTSGSLGEQY
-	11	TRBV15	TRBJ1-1	ATSTRAVPEAF
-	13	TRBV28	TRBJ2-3	ASSLTGLLTDTQY
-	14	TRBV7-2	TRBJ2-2	ASSLAGTLNTGELF
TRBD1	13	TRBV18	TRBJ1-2	ASSSTTGRSYGYT
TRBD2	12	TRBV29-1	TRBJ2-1	SVRPAGVGNEQF
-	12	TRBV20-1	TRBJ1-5	SATTGGSNQPQH
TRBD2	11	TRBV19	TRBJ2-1	ASSTGTAGGPF
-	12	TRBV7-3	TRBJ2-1	ASSSPPFHNEQF
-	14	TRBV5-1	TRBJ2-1	ASSLETGAAYNEQF
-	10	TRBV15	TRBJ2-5	ATSRRVETQY
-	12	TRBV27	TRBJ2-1	ASSRQVSYNEQF
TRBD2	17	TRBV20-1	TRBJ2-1	SASKAGAGGVPTYNEQF
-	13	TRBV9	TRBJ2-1	ASSVDGSAYNEQF
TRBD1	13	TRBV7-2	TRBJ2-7	ASSLSGGYQYEQY
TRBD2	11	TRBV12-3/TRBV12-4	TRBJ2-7	ASRNSGNYEQY
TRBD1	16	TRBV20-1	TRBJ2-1	SARDVYRGRLSYNEQF
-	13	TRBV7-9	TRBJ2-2	ASSLMDLSAGELF
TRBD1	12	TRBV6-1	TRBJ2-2	ASSPHRGAGELF
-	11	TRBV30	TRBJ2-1	AWSRHGVPEQF
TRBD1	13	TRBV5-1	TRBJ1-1	ASSLGTGAVTEAF
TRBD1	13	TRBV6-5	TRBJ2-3	ASSYTGDVTDTQY
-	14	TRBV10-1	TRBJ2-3	ASSESTASGTDTQY
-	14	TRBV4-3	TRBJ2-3	ASSPTYTDRTDTQY
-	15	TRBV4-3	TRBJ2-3	ASSQDLSFFGADTQY
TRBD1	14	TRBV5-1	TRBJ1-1	ASSIIPGTGSTEAF
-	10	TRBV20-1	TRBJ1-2	SANDQGLRYT
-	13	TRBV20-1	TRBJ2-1	SAPPRYTLTQEQF
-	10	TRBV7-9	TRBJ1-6	ASSEGGSPLH
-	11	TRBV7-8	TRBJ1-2	ASSFQQLYGYT
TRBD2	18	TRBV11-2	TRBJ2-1	ASTPRGRGASGRLYNEQF
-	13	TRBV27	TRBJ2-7	ASSIPTGRPYEQY
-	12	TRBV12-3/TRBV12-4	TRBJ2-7	ASSFSGIVGEQY
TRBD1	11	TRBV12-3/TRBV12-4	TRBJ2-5	ASRRGGVETQY
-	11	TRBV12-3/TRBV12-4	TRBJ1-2	ASSPTVSYGYT
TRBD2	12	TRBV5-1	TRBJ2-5	ASSLDNSGRSID
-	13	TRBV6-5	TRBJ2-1	ASSYSWAAGSEQF
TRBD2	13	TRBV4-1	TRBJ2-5	ASSQVTSGQETQY
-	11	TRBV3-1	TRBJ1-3	ASSQGSGNTIY
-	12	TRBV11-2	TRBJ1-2	ASSPSGALVGYT
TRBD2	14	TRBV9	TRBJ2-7	ASSVGGLAGIYEQY
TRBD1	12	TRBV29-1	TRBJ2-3	SVARTGSTDTQY
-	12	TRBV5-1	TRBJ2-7	ASSPREPNYEQY
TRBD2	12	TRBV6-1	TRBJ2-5	ASSDSGGKETQY